This T cell receptor beta chain was captured by sequencing in a study of blood T cell repertoires in COVID-19. Assay: immunoSEQ multiplex PCR; the TCRdb copy retains only in-frame clones and omits some. The table lists 200,000 to 300,000 clones, approximately 84% of them singletons. Deletions cut 4 bases from V and 0 bases from J, with 13 bases between. Germline lookup yields CDR1 MNHEY and CDR2 SVGAGI. This CDR3 is 16 amino acids long. The TCR was taken from a man between 45 and 60 years old with acute or convalescent COVID-19. The sample consisted of peripheral blood. V gene TRBV6-5 combines with J gene TRBJ1-5; TRBD1 might be the D (5 bases). CDR3 in DNA: TGTGCCAGCAGTTTTCCCCAGGGAACTAGCAATCAGCCCCAGCATTTT. Its protein is CASSFPQGTSNQPQHF.